This TCR beta chain was observed in a study of beta chain features in type 1 diabetes. Study results and caveats: The study found moderately but significantly shorter TCRB CDR3s in all four CD4+ subsets of Type 1 diabetes patients.

Expressed TCRB transcripts were sequenced, since all the RNA that had been isolated was reverse transcribed. Clones were read by immunoSEQ multiplex PCR, and TCRdb kept only the in-frame ones, dropping some. The data hold about 160,000 clones, with approximately 8.8% observed a single time. This clone came up a few times. What it recognizes is unknown. This CDR3 contains 17 residues. Per germline, CDR1 SGHTA and CDR2 FQGNSA. V lost 5 bases and J lost 1; bases outside the gene matches: 10. The rearrangement links TRBV7-2 to TRBJ2-3, with 9 bases lining up with TRBD2. Sequencing was carried out using central memory CD4+ T cells from blood. The receptor comes from a woman aged 30 to 39 with type 1 diabetes. CDR3 sequence reads: CASSPSSRTSGTDTQYF. CDR3 DNA: TGTGCCAGCAGCCCATCCTCCCGGACTAGCGGCACAGATACGCAGTATTTT.